Here is one TCR beta chain with its context. Antigen: not known. Then a second PCR, running roughly 7 to 11 cycles, was carried out with a sample-barcoded 5' primer and a J-beta primer mix. MiXCR, run by TCRdb on the 5' RACE reads, gives a single entry per CDR3 protein. The sample contains approximately 800,000 distinct CDR3 sequences, about 26% of which appear only once. The sample originates from a study of blood T cells in healthy people across ages. This CDR3 has 16 residues. J was trimmed by 4 bases and V by 5 bases; bases with no gene match: 12. Germline lookup yields CDR1 DFQATT and CDR2 SNEGSKA (reference sequence). Study results and caveats: Naive and antigen-experienced cells could not be conclusively compared, given unsorted PBMCs.

These data were likewise used in another study, on T cells of mothers and their children.

Sequenced: blood. This clonotype originated in a boy between 5 and 17 years old in good health. The V and J genes are TRBV20-1 and TRBJ2-2; 8 bases line up with TRBD1. The DNA of the CDR3 is TGCAGTGCTCTCGGCCCAGGGGGCAGTGTCACCGGGGAGCTGTTTTTT. Its protein is CSALGPGGSVTGELFF.